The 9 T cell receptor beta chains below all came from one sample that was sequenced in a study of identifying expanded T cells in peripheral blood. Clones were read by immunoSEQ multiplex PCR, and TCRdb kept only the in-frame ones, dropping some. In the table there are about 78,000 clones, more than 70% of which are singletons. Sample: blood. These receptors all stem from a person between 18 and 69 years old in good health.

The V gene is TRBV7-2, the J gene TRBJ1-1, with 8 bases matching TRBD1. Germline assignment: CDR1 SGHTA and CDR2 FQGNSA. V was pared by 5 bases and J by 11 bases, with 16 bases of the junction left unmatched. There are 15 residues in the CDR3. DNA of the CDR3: TGTGCCAGCAGCCGGTGGGACGGCCCAGGGGGCAAGGCTTTCTTT. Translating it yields CASSRWDGPGGKAFF.

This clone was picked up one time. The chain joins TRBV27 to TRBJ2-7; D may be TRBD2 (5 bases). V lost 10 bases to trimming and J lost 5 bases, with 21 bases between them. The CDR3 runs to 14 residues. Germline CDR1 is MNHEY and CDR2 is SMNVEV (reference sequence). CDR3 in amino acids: CATKNYAGDNEQYF. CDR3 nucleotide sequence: TGTGCCACCAAAAACTACGCCGGGGATAACGAGCAGTACTTC.

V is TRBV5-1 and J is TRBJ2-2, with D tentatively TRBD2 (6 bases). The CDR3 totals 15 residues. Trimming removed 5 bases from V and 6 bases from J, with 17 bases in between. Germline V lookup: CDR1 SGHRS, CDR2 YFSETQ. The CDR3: CASSYSGPEAGELFF. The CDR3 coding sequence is TGCGCCAGCAGTTACAGCGGGCCCGAGGCCGGGGAGCTGTTTTTT.

The DNA for the CDR3 is TGCGCCAGCAGCCAAGAATGGGGGCCGGTCTATGGCTACACCTTC. It encodes CASSQEWGPVYGYTF. This chain connects TRBV4-1 to TRBJ1-2; possibly TRBD1 for D (6 bases). V shed 0 bases and J shed 4 bases, with 12 bases lying between them. The CDR3 contains 15 residues. Germline V CDR1 and CDR2: MGHRA, YSYEKL.

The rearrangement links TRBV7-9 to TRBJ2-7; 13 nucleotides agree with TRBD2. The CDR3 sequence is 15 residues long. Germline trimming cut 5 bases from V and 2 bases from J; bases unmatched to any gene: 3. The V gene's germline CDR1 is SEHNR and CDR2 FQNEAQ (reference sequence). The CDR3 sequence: CASSLTSGGPYEQYF. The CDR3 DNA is TGTGCCAGCAGCCTGACTAGCGGGGGGCCCTACGAGCAGTACTTC.

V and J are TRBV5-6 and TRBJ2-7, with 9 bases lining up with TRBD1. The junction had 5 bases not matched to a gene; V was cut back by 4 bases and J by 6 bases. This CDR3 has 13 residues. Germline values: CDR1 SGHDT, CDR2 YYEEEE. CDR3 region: CASSTTGGLEQYF. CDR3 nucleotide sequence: TGTGCCAGCAGCACGACAGGGGGTCTCGAGCAGTACTTC. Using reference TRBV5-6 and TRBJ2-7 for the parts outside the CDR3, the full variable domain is DAGVTQSPTHLIKTRGQQVTLRCSPKSGHDTVSWYQQALGQGPQFIFQYYEEEERQRGNFPDRFSGHQFPNYSSELNVNALLLGDSALYLCASSTTGGLEQYFGPGTRLTVT.

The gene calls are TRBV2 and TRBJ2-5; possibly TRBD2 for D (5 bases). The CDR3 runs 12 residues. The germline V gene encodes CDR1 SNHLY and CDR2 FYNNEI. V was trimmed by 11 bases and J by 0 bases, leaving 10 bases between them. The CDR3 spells CAGKLDQETQYF. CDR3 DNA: TGTGCCGGAAAACTAGACCAAGAGACCCAGTACTTC.

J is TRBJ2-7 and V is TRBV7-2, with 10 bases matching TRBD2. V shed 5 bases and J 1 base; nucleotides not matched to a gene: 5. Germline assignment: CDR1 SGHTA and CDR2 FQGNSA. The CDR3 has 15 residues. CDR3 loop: CASSPAAGGSYEQYF. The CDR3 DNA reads TGTGCCAGCAGCCCGGCAGCGGGGGGGTCCTACGAGCAGTACTTC.

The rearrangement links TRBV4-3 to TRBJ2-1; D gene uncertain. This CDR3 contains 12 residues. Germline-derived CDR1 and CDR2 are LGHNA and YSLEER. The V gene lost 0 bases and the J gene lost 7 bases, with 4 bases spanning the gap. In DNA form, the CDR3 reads TGCGCCAGCAGCCAAGATACGAATGAGCAGTTCTTC. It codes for CASSQDTNEQFF.